The clone carrying this TCR beta chain has a handful of counts. Its antigen is undetermined. The sample originates from a study of OX40 agonist ivuxolimab in advanced cancers. Study information: A mean age of approximately 64 years, range roughly 23 to 79, was recorded, and roughly 80% were male.

Data came from immunoSEQ multiplex PCR; TCRdb stores just in-frame clones and leaves some out. The sample holds over 60,000 clones, around 89% seen once. CDR3 size: 15 residues. Trimming left V 0 bases short and J 1 base short, with 8 bases between. From germline, CDR1 is SGHNT and CDR2 YYREEE (reference sequence). Regarding the study as a whole: A proportion of nonresponders additionally exhibited low normalized T-cell clonal expansion.

The sample in question was CD4+ or CD8+ T cells sorted from blood, obtained in a trial of the OX40 agonist ivuxolimab. This clonotype was sampled from an adult with an advanced solid tumor such as melanoma, head and neck, liver or kidney cancer. The chain is built from TRBV5-4 and TRBJ2-1; unclear D gene. The CDR3 region has the DNA TGTGCCAGCAGCTTGGACGGGTATTCCTACAATGAGCAGTTCTTC. Translated: CASSLDGYSYNEQFF.